Listed below are T cell receptor beta chains from one sample, sequenced in a study of blood T cell repertoires in COVID-19. TCRdb's copy holds only in-frame clones and misses some; the assay was immunoSEQ multiplex PCR. The table records roughly 230,000 clones, roughly 88% of them present only once. Sequenced sample: peripheral blood. Receptors were obtained from a human donor in a cohort sampled during active COVID-19. The CDR3 runs from the conserved cysteine through the conserved F or W. A D gene is named only where the DNA matches it firmly. Expanded clones get a size class; other rows say once, few or many, or leave the size out.

>TRBV5-4|TRBJ1-3|NA|NA
CASSLDLPGNTIYF
TGTGCCAGCAGCTTGGATCTCCCTGGAAACACCATATATTTT
>TRBV30|TRBJ1-1|NA|NA
CAWSEYTEAFF
TGTGCCTGGTCTGAGTACACTGAAGCTTTCTTT
>TRBV7-9|TRBJ1-4|NA|NA
CASSLSMRRPNEKLFF
TGTGCCAGCAGCTTAAGTATGCGGCGGCCCAATGAAAAACTGTTTTTT
>TRBV5-1|TRBJ2-7|once|NA
CASSEDGADYEQYF
TGCGCCAGCAGCGAAGATGGGGCAGACTACGAGCAGTACTTC
>TRBV4-3|TRBJ1-4|NA|NA
CASSQDANGIDGGREKLFF
TGCGCCAGCAGCCAAGATGCAAACGGGATTGACGGGGGACGTGAAAAACTGTTTTTT
>TRBV11-2|TRBJ2-1|NA|TRBD1
CASSFKTGGDEQFF
TGTGCCAGCAGCTTTAAGACAGGGGGCGATGAGCAGTTCTTC
>TRBV6-2/TRBV6-3|TRBJ2-7|NA|TRBD2
CASTPHPGGYSYEQYF
TGTGCCAGCACCCCCCATCCGGGGGGATACTCCTACGAGCAGTACTTC
>TRBV7-9|TRBJ1-1|NA|NA
CASSLAGASAEAFF
TGTGCCAGCAGCTTAGCAGGGGCTAGTGCTGAAGCTTTCTTT
>TRBV6-2/TRBV6-3|TRBJ2-7|NA|NA
CASSRETVGSAEQYF
TGTGCCAGCAGTCGGGAGACTGTAGGAAGCGCCGAGCAGTACTTC
>TRBV6-4|TRBJ1-5|NA|NA
CASSAREDQPQHF
TGTGCCAGCAGTGCACGGGAGGATCAGCCCCAGCATTTT
>TRBV10-3|TRBJ1-1|NA|TRBD1
CAITPTGGHTEAFF
TGTGCCATCACCCCGACAGGGGGCCATACTGAAGCTTTCTTT
>TRBV3-1/TRBV3-2|TRBJ1-4|once|NA
CASSQAIQGANEKLFF
TGTGCCAGCAGCCAAGCGATCCAGGGCGCTAATGAAAAACTGTTTTTT
>TRBV7-8|TRBJ1-1|NA|NA
CASSSDRNTEAFF
TGTGCCAGCAGTTCAGACAGGAACACTGAAGCTTTCTTT
>TRBV7-8|TRBJ1-4|NA|NA
CASSLGRQPNEKLFF
TGTGCCAGCAGCTTAGGACGACAACCTAATGAAAAACTGTTTTTT
>TRBV15|TRBJ2-7|once|TRBD1
CATSRDHRGQSYEQYF
TGTGCCACCAGCAGAGACCACAGGGGGCAATCCTACGAGCAGTACTTC
>TRBV3-1/TRBV3-2|TRBJ2-1|NA|TRBD2
CASSQGPGLAENNEQFF
TGTGCCAGCAGCCAAGGGCCCGGGCTAGCGGAAAACAATGAGCAGTTCTTC
>TRBV18|TRBJ1-5|few|NA
CASSDTGNSNQPQHF
TGTGCCAGCTCAGACACAGGGAATAGCAATCAGCCCCAGCATTTT
>TRBV19|TRBJ2-1|NA|TRBD2
CASSSDGLAGVSNEQFF
TGTGCCAGTAGCAGCGACGGACTAGCGGGAGTGAGCAATGAGCAGTTCTTC
>TRBV18|TRBJ1-2|NA|NA
CASSPEQAHNYGYTF
TGTGCCAGCTCACCTGAGCAGGCCCATAACTATGGCTACACCTTC
>TRBV6-7|TRBJ1-4|NA|NA
CATKRTAINSTNEKLFF
TGTGCCACCAAGAGGACAGCGATAAACTCAACTAATGAAAAACTGTTTTTT
>TRBV27|TRBJ1-5|once|NA
CASSPQAGNFGNQPQHF
TGTGCCAGCAGTCCACAAGCGGGGAACTTCGGCAATCAGCCCCAGCATTTT
>TRBV6-2/TRBV6-3|TRBJ1-6|once|TRBD1
CASSYSRAGGGSPLHF
TGTGCCAGCAGTTACTCGAGAGCAGGGGGCGGTTCACCCCTCCACTTT
>TRBV7-7|TRBJ2-5|NA|NA
CASSLGGTEEETQYF
TGTGCTAGCAGCTTAGGGGGGACTGAGGAAGAGACCCAGTACTTC
>TRBV4-3|TRBJ1-5|NA|NA
CASSQDIRTYSNQPQHF
TGCGCCAGCAGCCAAGACATAAGGACTTATAGCAATCAGCCCCAGCATTTT
>TRBV9|TRBJ1-2|NA|NA
CASSVDWDTTPEGGYTF
TGTGCCAGCAGCGTAGACTGGGACACGACACCAGAAGGTGGCTACACCTTC
>TRBV5-1|TRBJ2-5|few|TRBD2
CASTTSGGEETQYF
TGCGCCAGCACGACTAGCGGGGGAGAAGAGACCCAGTACTTC
>TRBV6-5|TRBJ2-7|NA|TRBD1
CASSKTGGEGYEQYF
TGTGCCAGCAGTAAAACAGGGGGCGAAGGCTACGAGCAGTACTTC
>TRBV5-8|TRBJ2-3|NA|TRBD1
CASSWGTGVKDTQYF
TGTGCCAGCAGCTGGGGGACAGGGGTTAAAGATACGCAGTATTTT
>TRBV7-2|TRBJ1-2|NA|TRBD1
CASSLDRQGRYGYTF
TGTGCCAGCAGCTTAGACCGACAGGGGCGCTATGGCTACACCTTC
>TRBV6-5|TRBJ1-4|NA|NA
CASRRGATNEKLFF
TGTGCCAGCAGGAGAGGAGCAACTAATGAAAAACTGTTTTTT
>TRBV5-1|TRBJ2-7|NA|TRBD2
CASAWTSGSYEQYF
TGCGCCAGCGCATGGACTAGCGGATCCTACGAGCAGTACTTC
>TRBV15|TRBJ2-2|NA|TRBD1
CATRTGTGGFIGELFF
TGTGCCACCAGGACCGGGACAGGGGGCTTTATCGGGGAGCTGTTTTTT
>TRBV3-1/TRBV3-2|TRBJ1-2|NA|NA
CASSHQGYYGYTF
TGTGCCAGCAGCCATCAGGGGTACTATGGCTACACCTTC
>TRBV18|TRBJ1-1|NA|NA
CASSTSTEYAFF
TGTGCCAGCTCCACCAGTACGGAGTACGCTTTCTTT
>TRBV7-2|TRBJ2-1|NA|TRBD2
CASSEVSGTHYNEQFF
TGTGCCAGCAGCGAAGTTAGCGGGACCCACTACAATGAGCAGTTCTTC
>TRBV4-3|TRBJ1-2|NA|TRBD1
CASSKDRASNYGYTF
TGCGCCAGCAGCAAGGACAGGGCGTCTAACTATGGCTACACCTTC
>TRBV4-3|TRBJ2-7|NA|TRBD2
CASSQDLSGKGSYEQYF
TGCGCCAGCAGCCAAGATCTAAGCGGGAAGGGTTCCTACGAGCAGTACTTC
>TRBV7-2|TRBJ2-7|NA|TRBD2
CASSFGWDSGRGRATQQYF
TGTGCCAGCAGCTTCGGGTGGGATAGCGGGAGGGGGAGGGCTACTCAGCAGTACTTC
>TRBV5-4|TRBJ2-7|NA|NA
CASSLTGIRRSEQYF
TGTGCCAGCAGCCTGACCGGGATCCGGAGGAGCGAGCAGTACTTC
>TRBV19|TRBJ1-4|NA|TRBD1
CASSKGQGNEKLFF
TGTGCCAGTAGTAAGGGACAGGGTAATGAAAAACTGTTTTTT
>TRBV5-1|TRBJ2-1|NA|TRBD2
CASSPGTSGGHNEQFF
TGCGCCAGCAGCCCAGGGACTAGCGGGGGGCACAATGAGCAGTTCTTC
>TRBV7-8|TRBJ2-7|NA|TRBD1
CASSPRTGAEQYF
TGTGCCAGCAGCCCCAGGACAGGGGCCGAGCAGTACTTC
>TRBV2|TRBJ2-1|NA|TRBD2
CASKWVLAGVINNEQFF
TGTGCCAGCAAATGGGTACTAGCGGGAGTAATAAACAATGAGCAGTTCTTC
>TRBV4-1|TRBJ1-2|NA|NA
CASSLLPGQGLYGYTF
TGCGCCAGCAGCCTACTACCCGGGCAGGGTTTGTATGGCTACACCTTC
>TRBV7-7|TRBJ2-7|NA|TRBD2
CASSLGVAGEGYEQYF
TGTGCTAGCAGCTTAGGAGTAGCGGGTGAAGGGTACGAGCAGTACTTC
>TRBV19|TRBJ2-7|NA|NA
CASSITQGRGYEQYF
TGTGCCAGTAGTATAACACAGGGCCGGGGCTACGAGCAGTACTTC